Following are 18 T cell receptor beta chains from one sample sequenced in a study of cytomegalovirus exposure and HLA in healthy donors. 13 Jbeta primers and 60 Vbeta primers were used for the PCR. Generated by immunoSEQ multiplex PCR, the TCRdb table keeps only in-frame clones and is missing some. The table has 150,000 to 200,000 clones, around 82% seen once. Material: PBMCs. The source of these receptors is a woman aged 50 to 65 in good health and CMV-seropositive.

The sample holds a few counts of this clone. The chain has TRBV9 and TRBJ2-5, with D possibly being TRBD2 (6 bases). V lost 2 bases and J 1 base, leaving 12 bases between the germline ends. The CDR3 spans 15 residues. The germline CDR1 and CDR2 sequences are SGDLS and YYNGEE. The CDR3 DNA follows: TGTGCCAGCAGCGTTGGGACTCTACCCCAAGAGACCCAGTACTTC. This encodes CASSVGTLPQETQYF.

The chain joins TRBV10-3 to TRBJ1-5; maybe TRBD1 (5 bases). The CDR3 consists of 16 residues. V was shortened by 11 bases and J by 0 bases, with 20 bases between the two germline ends. CDR1 and CDR2 (germline): ENHRY, SYGVKD. The CDR3 coding sequence is TGTGCCGCGGGGGGTGGGCGCCGTTATAGCAATCAGCCCCAGCATTTT. Translated, it gives CAAGGGRRYSNQPQHF.

The V call is TRBV19, the J call TRBJ2-1; D remains unclear. Germline loops: CDR1 LNHDA, CDR2 SQIVND (reference sequence). V was trimmed by 0 bases and J by 5 bases, leaving 8 bases between them. The CDR3 is 14 residues long. CDR3 nucleotides: TGTGCCAGTAGTATAGAATTTCCCAACAATGAGCAGTTCTTC. Protein product: CASSIEFPNNEQFF.

V usage is TRBV14 and J usage is TRBJ2-7; maybe TRBD1 (6 bases). The CDR3 runs 15 residues. V was clipped by 3 bases and J by 3 bases, with 15 bases between them. CDR1 and CDR2 from the germline V gene are SGHDN and FVKESK. CDR3 in DNA: TGTGCCAGCAGCCAGTACTACAGGGCAGTCTACGAGCAGTACTTC. Translating gives CASSQYYRAVYEQYF.

The chain employs TRBV6-5 and TRBJ2-2, with TRBD2 as a possible D gene (5 bases). CDR1 and CDR2 (germline): MNHEY, SVGAGI. V dropped 5 bases and J dropped 8 bases, with 12 bases sitting between them. This CDR3 comprises 13 residues. CDR3 residues: CASSPTPGGELFF. In DNA, the CDR3 is TGTGCCAGCAGTCCGACTCCGGGGGGGGAGCTGTTTTTT.

This chain uses TRBV30 with TRBJ2-7, with 8 bases that match TRBD2. Germline V lookup: CDR1 GTSNPN, CDR2 SVGIG (reference sequence). The V gene end was trimmed by 0 bases and the J gene end by 2 bases; junction bases not matched to a gene: 6. The CDR3 contains 15 residues. The CDR3 is CAWSVNSGVTYEQYF. The CDR3 nucleotides are TGTGCCTGGAGTGTCAATAGCGGGGTAACCTACGAGCAGTACTTC. Filled out from reference TRBV30 and TRBJ2-7, the complete variable domain reads SQTIHQWPATLVQPVGSPLSLECTVEGTSNPNLYWYRQAAGRGLQLLFYSVGIGQISSEVPQNLSASRPQDRQFILSSKKLLLSDSGFYLCAWSVNSGVTYEQYFGPGTRLTVT.

The chain couples TRBV18 to TRBJ1-1; D remains unclear. The CDR3 runs to 15 residues. V lost 0 bases and J 11 bases, leaving 19 bases between the germline ends. Germline lookup yields CDR1 KGHSH and CDR2 LQKENI. CDR3 protein: CASSPPGFRPFGAFF. CDR3 in DNA: TGTGCCAGCTCACCACCGGGTTTTCGGCCCTTCGGGGCTTTCTTT.

Comment on this clone: One junction end disagrees with the germline gene, perhaps due to a read error. The chain has TRBV7-7 and TRBJ2-5; D is perhaps TRBD2 (5 bases). The CDR3 extends over 14 amino acids. The germline CDR1 and CDR2 sequences are SSHAT and FNYEAQ (reference sequence). The CDR3 DNA sequence: TGTGCTAGCAGCTTATCAGCCCCGGGGGAGACCCAGTACTTC. It yields the protein CASSLSAPGETQYF.

The chain joins TRBV29-1 to TRBJ1-4, with D unclear. The V and J ends lost 6 bases and 8 bases respectively, with 16 bases between them. Per germline, CDR1 SQVTM and CDR2 ANQGSEA. This CDR3 has 13 residues. In nucleotides, the CDR3 is TGCAGCGTGACTTTAACGTGGCGGGAAAAACTGTTTTTT. Translating it yields CSVTLTWREKLFF. Full variable domain (outside the CDR3, taken from reference TRBV29-1 and TRBJ1-4): SAVISQKPSRDICQRGTSLTIQCQVDSQVTMMFWYRQQPGQSLTLIATANQGSEATYESGFVIDKFPISRPNLTFSTLTVSNMSPEDSSIYLCSVTLTWREKLFFGSGTQLSVL.

The chain employs TRBV7-6 and TRBJ2-5; 11 bases align to TRBD2. Germline V gene lookup returns CDR1 SGHVS and CDR2 FNYEAQ. V lost 0 bases and J lost 4; bases outside the gene matches: 7. This CDR3 has 17 amino acids. CDR3 sequence: CASSLALSGGASETQYF. The CDR3 DNA reads as TGTGCCAGCAGCTTAGCCCTTAGCGGGGGGGCATCAGAGACCCAGTACTTC.

This chain links TRBV11-2 with TRBJ2-5, with 11 nucleotides matching TRBD2. V gave up 8 bases and J gave up 2 bases; unmatched junction bases: 7. The CDR3 sequence is 15 residues long. CDR1 and CDR2 (germline): SGHAT, FQNNGV. This chain's CDR3 is CASGTSGGGQETQYF. The CDR3 DNA reads TGTGCCAGCGGCACTAGCGGGGGCGGTCAAGAGACCCAGTACTTC.

The rearrangement links TRBV2 to TRBJ2-5, with TRBD1 matching 9 bases. Gene TRBJ2-7 matches the end of the DNA better, so the J call may be wrong. Looked up from germline, CDR1 is SNHLY and CDR2 is FYNNEI. The CDR3 is made up of 14 amino acids. CDR3 in DNA: TGTGCCAGCAGGAGGACAGGGGCCTATGGCGAGCAGTACTTC. Residues: CASRRTGAYGEQYF.

The rearrangement links TRBV4-1 to TRBJ2-1, with 13 nucleotides matching TRBD2. Trimming took 0 bases from V and 9 from J; bases not matched to a gene: 8. This CDR3 has 17 amino acids. CDR1 is MGHRA and CDR2 is YSYEKL in the germline V gene. DNA of the CDR3: TGCGCCAGCAGCCAAGATCCACTAGCGGGGGGGCAAGGTGAGCAGTTCTTC. Amino acids: CASSQDPLAGGQGEQFF.

A few counts support this clone. J is TRBJ2-2 and V is TRBV11-1, with D maybe TRBD1 (6 bases). The CDR3 runs to 13 residues. The ends were cut back, 4 bases at V and 6 bases at J, with 9 bases in the middle. Germline-derived CDR1 and CDR2 are SGHAT and FQDESV (reference sequence). Here the CDR3 reads CASSSYRAGELFF. DNA of the CDR3: TGTGCCAGCAGCTCTTACAGGGCCGGGGAGCTGTTTTTT.

The V call is TRBV18, the J call TRBJ1-3; D unclear. The V gene lost 3 bases and the J gene lost 10 bases, with 7 bases spanning the gap. In germline, CDR1 is KGHSH, CDR2 LQKENI. This CDR3 is built from 11 residues. CDR3 residues: CASSPERTIYF. The CDR3 DNA reads as TGTGCCAGCTCACCGGAGCGGACCATATATTTT.

This chain uses TRBV7-9 with TRBJ2-1; D is unclear. V was cut by 6 bases and J by 5 bases, with 11 bases left in between. The CDR3 is 13 amino acids. CDR1 SEHNR and CDR2 FQNEAQ come from the germline V gene (reference sequence). The CDR3 is CASSPQLDNEQFF. The CDR3 DNA follows: TGTGCCAGCAGTCCACAGCTGGACAATGAGCAGTTCTTC.

The DNA of the CDR3 is TGTGCCAGCAGTTACTCGGGGAGGGCTAATTCACCCCTCCACTTT. It is translated as CASSYSGRANSPLHF. The chain links TRBV6-5 to TRBJ1-6, with D hard to call. The CDR3 length is 15 residues. Trimming pared 0 bases from V and 6 bases from J, leaving 9 bases between. Germline V gene lookup returns CDR1 MNHEY and CDR2 SVGAGI.

CDR3 in amino acids: CASSLTTGSGNTIYF. The CDR3 nucleotides read TGTGCCAGCAGCCTAACGACGGGCTCTGGAAACACCATATATTTT. This chain uses TRBV7-2 with TRBJ1-3; D is unclear. CDR1 and CDR2 (germline): SGHTA, FQGNSA. This CDR3 spans 15 amino acids. The V gene lost 5 bases and the J gene lost 0 bases, with 11 bases spanning the gap.